The clone carrying this TCR beta chain has ten or more counts. As yet, its antigen is unknown. Unique molecular identifiers (one per individual cDNA molecule) were attached. A single record per CDR3 protein comes from TCRdb applying MiXCR to the 5' RACE reads. The table records 25,000 to 30,000 distinct CDR3 sequences, roughly 4.1% of them present only once. The data were obtained in a study of early T cells in non-severe SARS-CoV-2 infection. About the research overall: Bulk RNA taken from unsorted whole blood was sequenced, leaving chains unpaired. Study-level findings and limits: Anti-spike CD8 specificities were favored by VDJdb matching, whose results missed private and CD4 specificities.

Sequenced material: whole blood. The receptor was isolated from an adult who was a healthcare worker with PCR-confirmed SARS-CoV-2 infection or an uninfected control (not recorded which).

CDR3 amino acids: CSVAGDPIYQETQYF. The CDR3 DNA sequence: TGCAGCGTTGCGGGGGACCCGATCTACCAAGAGACCCAGTACTTC. This chain joins TRBV29-1 and TRBJ2-5; weak D call: TRBD2 (6 bases). Germline values: CDR1 SQVTM, CDR2 ANQGSEA. The CDR3 runs to 15 residues. The V and J ends lost 4 bases and 0 bases respectively, with 15 bases between them.